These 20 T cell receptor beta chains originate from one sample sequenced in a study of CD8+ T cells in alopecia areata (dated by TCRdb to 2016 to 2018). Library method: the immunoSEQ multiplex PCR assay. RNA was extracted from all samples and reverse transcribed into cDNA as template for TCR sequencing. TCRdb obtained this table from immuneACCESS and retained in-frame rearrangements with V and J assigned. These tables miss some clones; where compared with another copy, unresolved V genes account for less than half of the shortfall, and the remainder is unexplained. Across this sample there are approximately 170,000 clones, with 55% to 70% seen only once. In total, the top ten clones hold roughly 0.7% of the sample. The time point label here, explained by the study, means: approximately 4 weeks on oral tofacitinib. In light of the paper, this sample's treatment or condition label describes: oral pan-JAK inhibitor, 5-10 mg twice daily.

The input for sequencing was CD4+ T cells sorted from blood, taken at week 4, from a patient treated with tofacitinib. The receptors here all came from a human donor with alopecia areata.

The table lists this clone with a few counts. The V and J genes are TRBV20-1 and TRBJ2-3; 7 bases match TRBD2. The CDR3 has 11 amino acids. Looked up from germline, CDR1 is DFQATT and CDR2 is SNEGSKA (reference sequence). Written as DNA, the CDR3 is TGCAGGGGGGGGAGGGCAGATACGCAGTATTTT. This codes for CRGGRADTQYF.

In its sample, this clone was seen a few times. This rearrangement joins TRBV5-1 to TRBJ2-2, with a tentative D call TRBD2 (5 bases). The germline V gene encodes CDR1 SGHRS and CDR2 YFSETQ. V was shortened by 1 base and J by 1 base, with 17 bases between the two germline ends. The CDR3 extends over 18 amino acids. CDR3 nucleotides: TGCGCCAGCAGCTTGACCCCTAGCCAGAGTTTGAACACCGGGGAGCTGTTTTTT. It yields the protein CASSLTPSQSLNTGELFF.

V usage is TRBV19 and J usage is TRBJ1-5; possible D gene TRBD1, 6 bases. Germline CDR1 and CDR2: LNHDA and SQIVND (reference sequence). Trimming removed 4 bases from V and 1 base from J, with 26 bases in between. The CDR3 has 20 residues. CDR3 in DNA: TGTGCCAGTAGTAAATTCACGTGGATGGGGGGCGGCTCGAGCAATCAGCCCCAGCATTTT. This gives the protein CASSKFTWMGGGSSNQPQHF. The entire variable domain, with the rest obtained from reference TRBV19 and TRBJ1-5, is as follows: DGGITQSPKYLFRKEGQNVTLSCEQNLNHDAMYWYRQDPGQGLRLIYYSQIVNDFQKGDIAEGYSVSREKKESFPLTVTSAQKNPTAFYLCASSKFTWMGGGSSNQPQHFGDGTRLSIL.

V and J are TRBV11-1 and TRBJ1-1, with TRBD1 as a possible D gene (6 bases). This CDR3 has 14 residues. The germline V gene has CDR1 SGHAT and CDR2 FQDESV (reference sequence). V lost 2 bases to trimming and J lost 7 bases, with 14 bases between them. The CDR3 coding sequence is TGTGCCAGCAGCTTAAAACAGGGTTCAATTGAAGCTTTCTTT. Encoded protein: CASSLKQGSIEAFF.

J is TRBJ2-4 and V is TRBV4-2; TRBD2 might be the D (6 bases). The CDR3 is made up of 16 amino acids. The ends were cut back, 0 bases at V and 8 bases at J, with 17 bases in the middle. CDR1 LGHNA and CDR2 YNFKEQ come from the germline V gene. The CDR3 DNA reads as TGTGCCAGCAGCCAAGAGGTCGGGGGAACGGGGGACATTCAGTACTTC. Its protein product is CASSQEVGGTGDIQYF.

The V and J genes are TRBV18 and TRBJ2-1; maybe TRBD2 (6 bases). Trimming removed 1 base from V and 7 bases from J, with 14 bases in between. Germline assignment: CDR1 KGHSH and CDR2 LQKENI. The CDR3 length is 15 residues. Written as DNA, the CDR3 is TGTGCCAGCTCACCACTAGGAGGGAGGAAGAATGAGCAGTTCTTC. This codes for CASSPLGGRKNEQFF.

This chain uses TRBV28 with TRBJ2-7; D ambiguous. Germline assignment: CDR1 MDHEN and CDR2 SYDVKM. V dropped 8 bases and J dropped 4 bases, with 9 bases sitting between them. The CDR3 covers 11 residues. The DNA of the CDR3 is TGTGCCAGCCGACACAATTACGAGCAGTACTTC. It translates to CASRHNYEQYF.

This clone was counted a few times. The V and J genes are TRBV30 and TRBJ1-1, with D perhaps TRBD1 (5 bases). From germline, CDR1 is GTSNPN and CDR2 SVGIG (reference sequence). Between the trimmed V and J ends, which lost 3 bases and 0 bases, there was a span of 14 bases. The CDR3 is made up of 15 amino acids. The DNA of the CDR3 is TGTGCCTGGAGCTCCTGGGGCGGCCTGAACACTGAAGCTTTCTTT. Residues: CAWSSWGGLNTEAFF.

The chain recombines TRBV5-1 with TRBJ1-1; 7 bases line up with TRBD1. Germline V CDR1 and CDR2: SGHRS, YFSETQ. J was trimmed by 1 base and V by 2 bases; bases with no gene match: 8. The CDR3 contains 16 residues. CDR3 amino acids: CASSLTRTGENTEAFF. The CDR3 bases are TGCGCCAGCAGCTTAACTCGGACAGGTGAGAACACTGAAGCTTTCTTT.

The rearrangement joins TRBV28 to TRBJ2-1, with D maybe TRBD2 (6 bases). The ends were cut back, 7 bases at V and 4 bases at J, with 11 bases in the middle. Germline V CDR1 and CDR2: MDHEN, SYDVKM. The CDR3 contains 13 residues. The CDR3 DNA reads TGTGCCAGCAAAGCCAGCGGGTACAATGAGCAGTTCTTC. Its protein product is CASKASGYNEQFF.

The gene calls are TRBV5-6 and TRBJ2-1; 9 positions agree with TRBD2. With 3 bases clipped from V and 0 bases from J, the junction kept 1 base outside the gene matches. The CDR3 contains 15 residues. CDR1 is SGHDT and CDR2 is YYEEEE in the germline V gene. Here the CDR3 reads CASSSGLASYNEQFF. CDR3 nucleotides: TGTGCCAGCAGCTCGGGACTAGCCTCCTACAATGAGCAGTTCTTC. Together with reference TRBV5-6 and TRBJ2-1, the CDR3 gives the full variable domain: DAGVTQSPTHLIKTRGQQVTLRCSPKSGHDTVSWYQQALGQGPQFIFQYYEEEERQRGNFPDRFSGHQFPNYSSELNVNALLLGDSALYLCASSSGLASYNEQFFGPGTRLTVL.

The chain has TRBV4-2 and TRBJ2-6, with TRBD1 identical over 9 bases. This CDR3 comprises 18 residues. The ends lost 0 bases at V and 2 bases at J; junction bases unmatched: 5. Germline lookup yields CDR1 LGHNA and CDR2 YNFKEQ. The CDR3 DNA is TGTGCCAGCAGCCAAGATTGGGGACAGGGACCTGGGGCCAACGTCCTGACTTTC. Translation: CASSQDWGQGPGANVLTF.

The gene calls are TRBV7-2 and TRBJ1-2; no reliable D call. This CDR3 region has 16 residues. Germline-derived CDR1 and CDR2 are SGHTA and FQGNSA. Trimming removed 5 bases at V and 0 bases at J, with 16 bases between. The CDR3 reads CASSPRASTTNYGYTF. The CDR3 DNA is TGTGCCAGCAGCCCTAGGGCGTCCACGACTAACTATGGCTACACCTTC.

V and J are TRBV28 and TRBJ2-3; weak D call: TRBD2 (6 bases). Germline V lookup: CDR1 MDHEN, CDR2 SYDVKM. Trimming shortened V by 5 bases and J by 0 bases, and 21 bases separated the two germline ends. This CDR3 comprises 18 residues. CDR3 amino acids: CASSPQGPKAGSTDTQYF. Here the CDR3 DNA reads TGTGCCAGCAGTCCCCAAGGCCCCAAGGCGGGAAGCACAGATACGCAGTATTTT.

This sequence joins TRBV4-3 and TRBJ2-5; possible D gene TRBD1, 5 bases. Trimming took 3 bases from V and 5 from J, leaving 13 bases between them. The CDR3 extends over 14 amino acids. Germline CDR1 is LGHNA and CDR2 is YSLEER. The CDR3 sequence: CASSHAGNYETQYF. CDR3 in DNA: TGCGCCAGCAGCCACGCAGGGAATTATGAGACCCAGTACTTC.

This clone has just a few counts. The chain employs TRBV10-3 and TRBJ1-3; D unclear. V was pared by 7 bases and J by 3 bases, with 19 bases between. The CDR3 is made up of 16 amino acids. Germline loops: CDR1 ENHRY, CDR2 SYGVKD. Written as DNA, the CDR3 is TGTGCCATCACCGACCCCACTGGCCTAGGTGGAAACACCATATATTTT. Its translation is CAITDPTGLGGNTIYF.

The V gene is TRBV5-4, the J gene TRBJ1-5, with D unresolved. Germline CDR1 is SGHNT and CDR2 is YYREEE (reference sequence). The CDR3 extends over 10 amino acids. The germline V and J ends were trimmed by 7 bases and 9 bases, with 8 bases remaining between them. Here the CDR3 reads CASSPGPQHF. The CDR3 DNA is TGTGCCAGCTCCCCGGGGCCCCAGCATTTT.

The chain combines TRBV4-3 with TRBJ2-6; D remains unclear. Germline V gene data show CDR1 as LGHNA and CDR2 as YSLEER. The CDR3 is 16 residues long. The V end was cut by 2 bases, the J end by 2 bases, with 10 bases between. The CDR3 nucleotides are TGCGCCAGCAGCCAACGAACGGACCCTGGGGCCAACGTCCTGACTTTC. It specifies CASSQRTDPGANVLTF.

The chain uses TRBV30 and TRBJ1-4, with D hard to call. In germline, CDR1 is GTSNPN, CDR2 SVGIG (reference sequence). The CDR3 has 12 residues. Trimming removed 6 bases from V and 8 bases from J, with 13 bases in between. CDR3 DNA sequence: TGTGCCTGTGACCAGTCACGGGAAAAACTGTTTTTT. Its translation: CACDQSREKLFF.

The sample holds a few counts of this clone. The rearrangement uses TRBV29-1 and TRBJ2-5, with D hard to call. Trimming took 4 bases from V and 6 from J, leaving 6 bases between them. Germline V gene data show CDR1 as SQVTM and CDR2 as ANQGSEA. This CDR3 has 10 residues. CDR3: CSVGGQTQYF. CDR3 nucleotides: TGCAGCGTTGGAGGACAGACCCAGTACTTC.